This TCR beta chain was captured in a study of cytomegalovirus exposure and HLA in healthy donors. 13 Jbeta primers and 60 Vbeta primers were used for the PCR. Libraries were prepared by immunoSEQ multiplex PCR; TCRdb keeps only in-frame clonotypes and omits some of them. Of 85,000 to 90,000 clones in the sample, about 75% were seen once. The receptor was isolated from a man aged 30-40 years in good health and CMV-seropositive. The sample taken for sequencing was PBMCs.

The CDR3 here is CASSPGTGGTYEQYF. The CDR3 DNA follows: TGTGCCAGCTCACCGGGGACAGGGGGCACCTACGAGCAGTACTTC. The rearrangement links TRBV18 to TRBJ2-7, with TRBD1 matching 12 bases. After removal of 3 bases from V and 2 bases from J, the junction contained 2 bases not matched to a gene. CDR1 KGHSH and CDR2 LQKENI come from the germline V gene. The CDR3 consists of 15 residues. The full variable domain, with the rest looked up from reference TRBV18 and TRBJ2-7, is NAGVMQNPRHLVRRRGQEARLRCSPMKGHSHVYWYRQLPEEGLKFMVYLQKENIIDESGMPKERFSAEFPKEGPSILRIQQVVRGDSAAYFCASSPGTGGTYEQYFGPGTRLTVT.